The present entry profiles one T cell receptor beta chain with its context. Trimming cost V 3 bases and J 10 bases, with 11 bases left between them. The CDR3 runs 12 residues. CDR1 and CDR2 from the germline V gene are SGHRS and YFSETQ. Preparation of the TCRbeta library was carried out with unique molecular identifiers. TCRdb re-called the PCR reads through MiXCR, storing one row per CDR3 protein. The table shows hundreds of thousands of distinct CDR3 sequences, with more than 10% occurring only once. This record belongs to a study of T-cell reconstitution after alpha-beta-depleted transplantation in children.

The J gene is TRBJ2-1, the V gene TRBV5-1; D is possibly TRBD1 (6 bases). Sequencing was performed on PBMCs from the stem cell graft donor, taken from the stem cell graft. The TCR was taken from a human donor who donated a stem cell graft to a child with acute lymphoblastic leukemia. The DNA for the CDR3 is TGCGCCAGCAGCTGGGAACAGGGAGAGCAGTTCTTC. The encoded protein is CASSWEQGEQFF.